This paragraph covers one TCR beta chain sequence. Its antigen is not identified. This sample was included in a study of early T cells in non-severe SARS-CoV-2 infection. Study at large: Investigators sequenced bulk RNA drawn from unsorted whole blood, and chains remained unpaired.

Study-wide results and caveats: Matching with VDJdb favored anti-spike CD8 responses (missing private and CD4 specificities).

The CDR3 extends over 13 amino acids. V was clipped by 0 bases and J by 3 bases, with 6 bases between them. TCRdb reanalysed the 5' RACE reads using MiXCR and keeps one entry per CDR3 protein. The data show about 26,000 distinct CDR3 sequences, with 4% to 6% seen just once and around 4% held by the top ten. The receptor was isolated from an adult who was a healthcare worker with PCR-confirmed SARS-CoV-2 infection or an uninfected control (not recorded which). The rearrangement uses TRBV12-3 or TRBV12-4 and TRBJ2-7; D is unclear. The material sequenced was whole blood. CDR3 sequence (DNA): TGTGCCAGCAGTTTAGCACAATTCTACGAGCAGTACTTC. This codes for CASSLAQFYEQYF.